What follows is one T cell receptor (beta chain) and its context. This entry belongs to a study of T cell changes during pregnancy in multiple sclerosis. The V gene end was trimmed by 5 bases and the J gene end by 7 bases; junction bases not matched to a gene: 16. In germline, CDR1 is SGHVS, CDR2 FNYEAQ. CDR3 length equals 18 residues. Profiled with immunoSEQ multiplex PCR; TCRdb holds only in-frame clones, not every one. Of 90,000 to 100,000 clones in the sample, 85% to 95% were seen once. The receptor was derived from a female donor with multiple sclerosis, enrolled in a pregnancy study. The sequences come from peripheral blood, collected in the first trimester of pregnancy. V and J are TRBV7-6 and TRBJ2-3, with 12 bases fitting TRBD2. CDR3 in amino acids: CASSPWTSGTTFMNTQYF. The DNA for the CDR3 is TGTGCCAGCAGCCCCTGGACTAGCGGGACCACATTCATGAATACGCAGTATTTT.